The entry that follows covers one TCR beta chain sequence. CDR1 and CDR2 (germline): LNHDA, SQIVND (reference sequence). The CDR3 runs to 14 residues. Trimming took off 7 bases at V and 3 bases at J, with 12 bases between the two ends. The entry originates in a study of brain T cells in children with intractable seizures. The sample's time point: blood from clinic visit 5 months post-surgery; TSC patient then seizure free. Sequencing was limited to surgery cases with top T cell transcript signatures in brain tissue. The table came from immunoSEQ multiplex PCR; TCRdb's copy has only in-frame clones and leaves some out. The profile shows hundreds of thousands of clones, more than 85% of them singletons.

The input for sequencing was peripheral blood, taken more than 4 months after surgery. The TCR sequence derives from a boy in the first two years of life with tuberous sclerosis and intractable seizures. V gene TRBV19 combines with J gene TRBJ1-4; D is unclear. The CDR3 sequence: CASTDAPSNEKLFF. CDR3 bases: TGTGCCAGTACTGATGCGCCCTCTAATGAAAAACTGTTTTTT.